This TCR beta chain was recovered during a study of monozygotic twins with inflammatory bowel disease. Study-level findings and limits: Nothing supported a single strong signal or clonotype that was associated with IBD.

Concerning this clonotype itself: Its target is unknown.

TCRdb re-called the 5' RACE reads; every CDR3 protein appears as one record, without DNA. There are a few hundred thousand distinct CDR3 sequences in the sample, with approximately 2.4% held by the top ten. Germline CDR1 and CDR2: MNHEY and SMNVEV (reference sequence). The CDR3 has 16 amino acids. Sequencing was done on a sample of blood. The V call is TRBV27, the J call TRBJ2-7; TCRdb's D call, TRBD1, is unchecked because there is no DNA. This sequence was found in a human donor with ulcerative colitis or Crohn's disease, or a healthy co-twin of an affected twin (not recorded which). This chain's CDR3 is CASSLSFGNFTYEQYF.